This T cell receptor (beta chain) came from a study of blood T cells in healthy people across ages. On the study more broadly: There was about one barcoded beta molecule captured by template switching per two T cells.

Regarding this clonotype: Its antigen is unknown.

V was cut by 3 bases and J by 0 bases, with 10 bases left in between. The CDR3 extends over 14 amino acids. Germline V gives CDR1 DFQATT, CDR2 SNEGSKA (reference sequence). Together with a sample-barcoded 5' primer, a J-beta primer mix was included in a second PCR lasting about 7 to 12 cycles. TCRdb redid the calling of the 5' RACE reads with MiXCR, one entry per CDR3 protein. The repertoire holds about 1.8 million distinct CDR3 sequences, around half seen once, with less than 2.5% in the top ten. Findings of the study overall: Both naive CD4+ cell counts and diversity were greater in long-lived donors than in aged donors.

The origin of this receptor is a middle-aged woman in good health. The J gene is TRBJ2-3, the V gene TRBV20-1; TRBD1 is a possible D gene (5 bases). The sequencing input was blood. The CDR3 DNA sequence: TGCAGTGCTAGCGGCAGGGATAGCACAGATACGCAGTATTTT. It codes for CSASGRDSTDTQYF.